Following are 19 T cell receptor beta chains from one sample sequenced in a study of control samples from healthy donors and cancer patients. The protocol was immunoSEQ multiplex PCR, while the TCRdb copy is restricted to in-frame clones and leaves out a portion. The data contain some 77,000 clones, about 88% of them singletons. The source material was blood. Every receptor here comes from a woman aged 55-75 years in good health.

The V call is TRBV7-8, the J call TRBJ1-1; no clear D gene. Deletions cut 6 bases from V and 0 bases from J, with 8 bases between. The CDR3 loop spans 13 amino acids. Germline assignment: CDR1 SGHVS and CDR2 FQNEAQ. The CDR3: CASRPLLNTEAFF. The DNA for the CDR3 is TGTGCCAGCAGACCCCTGCTGAACACTGAAGCTTTCTTT.

The chain combines TRBV6-5 with TRBJ1-1; 7 bases are a match to TRBD1. With 3 bases clipped from V and 0 bases from J, the junction kept 4 bases outside the gene matches. The germline V gene has CDR1 MNHEY and CDR2 SVGAGI. The CDR3 sequence is 15 residues long. The chain's CDR3 is CASSYEGGMNTEAFF. The CDR3 bases are TGTGCCAGCAGTTATGAAGGGGGCATGAACACTGAAGCTTTCTTT.

The chain is built from TRBV7-9 and TRBJ2-1; no reliable D call. The germline V gene encodes CDR1 SEHNR and CDR2 FQNEAQ (reference sequence). V was shortened by 2 bases and J by 0 bases, with 8 bases between the two germline ends. The CDR3 is 15 amino acids. The CDR3, as DNA: TGTGCCAGCAGCTTATCTGCAAGCTCCTACAATGAGCAGTTCTTC. This sequence encodes CASSLSASSYNEQFF.

This chain uses TRBV5-1 with TRBJ1-6; D remains ambiguous. The V gene lost 6 bases and the J gene lost 4 bases, with 11 bases spanning the gap. From germline, CDR1 is SGHRS and CDR2 YFSETQ. CDR3 length: 14 amino acids. The CDR3 region is CASKPVGYNSPLHF. Written as DNA, the CDR3 is TGCGCCAGCAAACCGGTGGGTTATAATTCACCCCTCCACTTT.

The chain recombines TRBV3-1 (or the pseudogene TRBV3-2) with TRBJ2-2, with TRBD2 identical over 13 bases. The CDR3 runs 17 residues. The V and J ends lost 3 bases and 5 bases, in that order; junction bases with no gene match: 6. The germline V gene encodes CDR1 LGHDT and CDR2 YNNKEL (reference sequence). In DNA form, the CDR3 reads TGTGCCAGCAGCCAGGCGGGGACTAGCGGGAAGACCGGGGAGCTGTTTTTT. Translated, it gives CASSQAGTSGKTGELFF.

CDR3 protein: CAWSSAGGLLGKLFF. In DNA form, the CDR3 reads TGTGCCTGGAGTTCCGCCGGGGGGCTTCTCGGAAAACTGTTTTTT. J is TRBJ1-4 and V is TRBV30; tentative D call: TRBD1 (6 bases). CDR3 length: 15 amino acids. The ends were cut back, 2 bases at V and 10 bases at J, with 20 bases in the middle. Germline V CDR1 and CDR2: GTSNPN, SVGIG (reference sequence).

This clone was seen just once. The chain employs TRBV10-3 and TRBJ1-2; D is ambiguous. The germline V gene encodes CDR1 ENHRY and CDR2 SYGVKD. With 0 bases removed from V and 6 bases from J, the gap between germline ends came to 14 bases. The CDR3 consists of 15 residues. CDR3 coding DNA: TGTGCCATCAGTGAGTCGTATGAGGGATGGGATGGCTACACCTTC. Translating gives CAISESYEGWDGYTF.

The chain carries TRBV6-2 or TRBV6-3 and TRBJ1-5; 11 bases agree with TRBD1. There are 14 residues in the CDR3. Germline trimming cut 5 bases from V and 6 bases from J; bases unmatched to any gene: 3. CDR1 and CDR2 (germline): MNHEY, SVGEGT. The CDR3 bases are TGTGCCAGCAGTCGGACAGGGGGCGGTCAGCCCCAGCATTTT. Translation gives CASSRTGGGQPQHF.

The V gene is TRBV2, the J gene TRBJ1-6; 7 nucleotides align to TRBD1. CDR1 and CDR2 (germline): SNHLY, FYNNEI. The CDR3 has 14 residues. Unmatched junction bases numbered 8, after V lost 6 bases and J lost 9 bases. Written as DNA, the CDR3 is TGTGCCAGCAGGGAAACAGGGGACCGTTCACCCCTCCACTTT. It is translated as CASRETGDRSPLHF.

This sequence joins TRBV4-3 and TRBJ2-7; 10 nucleotides match TRBD2. The CDR3 runs 16 residues. The V segment lost 4 bases and the J segment 2 bases; nucleotides outside the gene matches: 8. Germline CDR1 and CDR2: LGHNA and YSLEER. Written as DNA, the CDR3 is TGCGCCAGCAGCCCCAGGACTAGCGGTCTCACCTACGAGCAGTACTTC. This encodes CASSPRTSGLTYEQYF.

V is TRBV2 and J is TRBJ1-1; D gene uncertain. V lost 5 bases and J lost 0, with 7 bases in between. Germline V gives CDR1 SNHLY, CDR2 FYNNEI. There are 13 residues in the CDR3. As DNA, the CDR3 is TGTGCCAGCAGTATCAGGCTGAACACTGAAGCTTTCTTT. Amino acid sequence: CASSIRLNTEAFF.

This clone was recorded once. CDR3 sequence reads: CASSPETHLTGELFF. The CDR3 DNA is TGTGCCAGCAGCCCCGAGACCCATCTCACCGGGGAGCTGTTTTTT. The chain joins TRBV11-3 to TRBJ2-2; D is ambiguous. V was shortened by 5 bases and J by 4 bases, with 14 bases between the two germline ends. Germline-derived CDR1 and CDR2 are SGHNT and YENEEA. The CDR3 totals 15 residues.

This chain uses TRBV5-6 with TRBJ2-1, with TRBD2 matching 9 bases. The length of the CDR3 is 18 residues. The V and J ends lost 4 bases and 0 bases, in that order; junction bases with no gene match: 11. Germline loops: CDR1 SGHDT, CDR2 YYEEEE. DNA of the CDR3: TGTGCCAGCAGCCGTAGCTTGGCTAGCGGGGTCTCCTACAATGAGCAGTTCTTC. Its translation is CASSRSLASGVSYNEQFF.

V usage is TRBV11-3 and J usage is TRBJ1-1; D possibly corresponds to TRBD1 (5 bases). V was clipped by 2 bases and J by 7 bases, with 11 bases between them. In germline, CDR1 is SGHNT, CDR2 YENEEA. The CDR3 runs 13 residues. The CDR3 loop is CASSLNIDSEAFF. CDR3 coding DNA: TGTGCCAGCAGCTTAAACATCGACAGTGAAGCTTTCTTT.

The chain has TRBV7-9 and TRBJ2-3, with D possibly TRBD1 on 5 matching bases. This CDR3 spans 17 amino acids. Trimming removed 7 bases at V and 5 bases at J, with 25 bases between. Germline V CDR1 and CDR2: SEHNR, FQNEAQ (reference sequence). In nucleotides, the CDR3 is TGTGCCAGCACCCAGAAGGAAAGCAGGGTAGAAGGAGATACGCAGTATTTT. This codes for CASTQKESRVEGDTQYF.

This chain joins TRBV7-9 and TRBJ2-7; no firm D call. Trimming shortened V by 7 bases and J by 2 bases, and 15 bases separated the two germline ends. The germline gives CDR1 SEHNR, CDR2 FQNEAQ (reference sequence). This CDR3 region has 14 residues. In DNA form, the CDR3 reads TGTGCCAGCACAAAATCTGAAGTGGCCTACGAGCAGTACTTC. Protein sequence: CASTKSEVAYEQYF. Full variable domain (missing parts from reference TRBV7-9 and TRBJ2-7): DTGVSQNPRHKITKRGQNVTFRCDPISEHNRLYWYRQTLGQGPEFLTYFQNEAQLEKSRLLSDRFSAERPKGSFSTLEIQRTEQGDSAMYLCASTKSEVAYEQYFGPGTRLTVT.

V is TRBV6-5 and J is TRBJ2-7; 8 bases line up with TRBD1. J was trimmed by 7 bases and V by 6 bases; bases with no gene match: 8. Germline CDR1 reads MNHEY; CDR2 reads SVGAGI. This CDR3 has 13 residues. This CDR3 reads CASSETGVWEQYF. Here the CDR3 DNA reads TGTGCCAGCAGCGAGACAGGGGTGTGGGAGCAGTACTTC.

The gene calls are TRBV19 and TRBJ2-5; TRBD1 might be the D (5 bases). Trimming removed 3 bases at V and 5 bases at J, with 13 bases between. The CDR3 has 14 residues. Per germline, CDR1 LNHDA and CDR2 SQIVND (reference sequence). The CDR3, as DNA: TGTGCCAGTAGTATCAATGGGGCTGCGGAGACCCAGTACTTC. Its translation: CASSINGAAETQYF.

This clone is a singleton in its sample. CDR3 nucleotides: TGTGCCACCAGCCCTAGCGGGAGAGGGAATGAGCAGTTCTTC. Translating it yields CATSPSGRGNEQFF. This rearrangement joins TRBV24-1 to TRBJ2-1; the match to TRBD2 covers 10 bases. V lost 7 bases, J lost 7 bases, and 6 bases stayed unmatched. CDR1 is KGHDR, CDR2 SFDVKD, per germline. This CDR3 is 14 amino acids long.